The clone carrying this TCR beta chain occurred a few times. Its antigen is not identified. Here immunoSEQ multiplex PCR was the method, and the copy in TCRdb shows in-frame clones only, minus some. Here the sample spans about 2,200,000 clones, under 95% being singletons. CD45RO negativity and positive selection for CCR7 defined naive CD8 cells, a population that excluded terminally differentiated effector memory CD45RA+ cells. The donors, healthy adults who were HIV-negative, had experienced no recent acute infections or vaccinations. The sample comes from a study of shared clonotypes between healthy human individuals. About the research overall: The study used three CD4 naive, three CD4 memory, two CD8 naive and one CD8 memory plate per donor.

V lost 4 bases and J lost 2, with 18 bases in between. From germline, CDR1 is LNHNV and CDR2 YYDKDF (reference sequence). This CDR3 region has 16 residues. Study findings and constraints: Some naive CD4 clonotypes, about 5%, turned up in common across several donors.

This receptor was taken from a man younger than 30 in good health. Some clones in this sample may be carry-over from other donors' samples. The chain is built from TRBV15 and TRBJ2-7; TRBD1 might be the D (6 bases). The sample was naive CD8+ T cells from PBMCs. CDR3 loop: CATSTEYGTTAYEQYF. In DNA, the CDR3 is TGTGCCACCAGCACCGAATACGGGACAACGGCCTACGAGCAGTACTTC.